A single sample gave rise to the 10 T cell receptor beta chains below, sequenced in a study of blood T cell repertoires in COVID-19. Here immunoSEQ multiplex PCR was the method, and the copy in TCRdb shows in-frame clones only, minus some. Among roughly 220,000 clones listed, approximately 80% were seen once. Specimen: PBMCs or T cells enriched from blood (not recorded which). The receptors originated from a man aged 25-45 years with acute COVID-19.

The chain carries TRBV9 and TRBJ1-2; no definite D call. CDR1 is SGDLS, CDR2 YYNGEE, per germline. The V end lost 3 bases, the J end lost 8 bases, and 14 bases lay between the germline ends. The CDR3 loop spans 13 amino acids. Here the CDR3 reads CASSGGPTGGYTF. In DNA, the CDR3 is TGTGCCAGCAGCGGGGGTCCTACGGGAGGCTACACCTTC.

This clone was found once. The V gene is TRBV12-3 or TRBV12-4, the J gene TRBJ2-1; the D is unclear. The CDR3 extends over 13 amino acids. V gave up 8 bases and J gave up 9 bases, with 17 bases separating them. The CDR3 sequence is CASGGSGAPEQFF. CDR3 in DNA: TGTGCCAGCGGTGGTAGTGGAGCCCCTGAGCAGTTCTTC.

The chain uses TRBV10-3 and TRBJ1-1; the D is unclear. Trimming took off 2 bases at V and 3 bases at J, with 7 bases between the two ends. This CDR3 region has 13 residues. Germline V gene lookup returns CDR1 ENHRY and CDR2 SYGVKD. CDR3 DNA: TGTGCCATCAGTGAGAACAGCTACACTGAAGCTTTCTTT. Protein product: CAISENSYTEAFF.

The chain uses TRBV15 and TRBJ2-5, with D perhaps matching TRBD2 (5 bases). The CDR3 totals 14 residues. In germline, CDR1 is LNHNV, CDR2 YYDKDF (reference sequence). Trimming stripped 5 bases from V and 5 bases from J, with 15 bases between. CDR3 in amino acids: CATSGTRVMETQYF. The CDR3 nucleotides read TGTGCCACCAGCGGAACTAGGGTGATGGAGACCCAGTACTTC.

This chain uses TRBV27 with TRBJ1-2, with 7 bases that match TRBD1. The germline V gene has CDR1 MNHEY and CDR2 SMNVEV (reference sequence). V was clipped by 6 bases and J by 1 base; unmatched bases: 5. This CDR3 spans 14 amino acids. The CDR3 spells CASRAGGNNYGYTF. CDR3 nucleotide sequence: TGTGCCAGCAGAGCAGGGGGTAATAACTATGGCTACACCTTC.

This chain connects TRBV6-6 to TRBJ1-1; 8 nucleotides line up with TRBD1. The CDR3 contains 14 residues. V dropped 6 bases and J dropped 5; count of bases not matched to a gene: 8. Germline CDR1 reads MNHNY; CDR2 reads SVGAGI (reference sequence). The CDR3 DNA is TGTGCCAGCAGCCTACAGGGGGATGGGACTGAAGCTTTCTTT. This encodes CASSLQGDGTEAFF.

The rearrangement uses TRBV19 and TRBJ2-7; D gene ambiguous. Germline CDR1 LNHDA, CDR2 SQIVND (reference sequence). With 7 bases removed from V and 6 bases from J, the gap between germline ends came to 16 bases. CDR3 size: 13 residues. The CDR3: CASTKDPGGEQYF. Written as DNA, the CDR3 is TGTGCCAGTACCAAAGATCCGGGTGGCGAGCAGTACTTC.

This clone was seen more than once but under ten times. This chain joins TRBV18 and TRBJ1-1; D gene uncertain. The V end was cut by 6 bases, the J end by 1 base, with 9 bases between. The CDR3 is made up of 13 amino acids. CDR1 and CDR2 from the germline V gene are KGHSH and LQKENI. CDR3 region: CASSPEGNTEAFF. CDR3 sequence (DNA): TGTGCCAGCTCCCCGGAGGGGAACACTGAAGCTTTCTTT.

This clone occurred once. V usage is TRBV13 and J usage is TRBJ2-2; 9 bases align to TRBD1. Unmatched junction bases numbered 3, after V lost 5 bases and J lost 2 bases. This CDR3 region has 15 residues. CDR1 is PRHDT and CDR2 is FYEKMQ in the germline V gene (reference sequence). The DNA for the CDR3 is TGTGCCAGCAGCCGGGGACAGGGCAACACCGGGGAGCTGTTTTTT. Its translation is CASSRGQGNTGELFF.

The chain couples TRBV7-9 to TRBJ2-7; 10 bases line up with TRBD2. The V gene end was trimmed by 5 bases and the J gene end by 2 bases; junction bases not matched to a gene: 9. The CDR3 sequence is 16 residues long. CDR1 is SEHNR, CDR2 FQNEAQ, per germline (reference sequence). CDR3 region: CASSTPPGTSAYEQYF. The DNA for the CDR3 is TGTGCCAGCAGCACCCCACCCGGGACTAGCGCCTACGAGCAGTACTTC.